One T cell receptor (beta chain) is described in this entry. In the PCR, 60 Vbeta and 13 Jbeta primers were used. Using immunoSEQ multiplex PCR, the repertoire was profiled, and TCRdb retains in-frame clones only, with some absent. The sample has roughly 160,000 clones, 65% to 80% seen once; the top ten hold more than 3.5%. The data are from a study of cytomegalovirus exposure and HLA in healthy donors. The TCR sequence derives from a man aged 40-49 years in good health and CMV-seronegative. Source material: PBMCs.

The CDR3 reads CASSVTGPSNTEAFF. The CDR3 DNA reads TGCGCCAGCAGCGTAACAGGGCCTTCGAACACTGAAGCTTTCTTT. The chain links TRBV5-1 to TRBJ1-1, with a possible D match to TRBD1 (6 bases). The CDR3 is made up of 15 amino acids. Trimming stripped 4 bases from V and 1 base from J, with 14 bases between. Germline V lookup: CDR1 SGHRS, CDR2 YFSETQ.